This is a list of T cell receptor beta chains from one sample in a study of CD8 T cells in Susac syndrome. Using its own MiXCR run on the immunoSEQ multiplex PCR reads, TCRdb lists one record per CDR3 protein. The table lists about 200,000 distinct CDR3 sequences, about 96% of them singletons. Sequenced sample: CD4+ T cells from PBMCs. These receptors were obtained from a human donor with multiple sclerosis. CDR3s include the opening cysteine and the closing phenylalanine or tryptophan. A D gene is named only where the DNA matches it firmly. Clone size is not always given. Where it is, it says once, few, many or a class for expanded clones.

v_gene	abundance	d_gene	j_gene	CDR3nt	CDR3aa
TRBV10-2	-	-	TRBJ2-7	TGCGCCAGCAGTGGCTCCCCTGGTGAGCAGCACTTC	CASSGSPGEQHF
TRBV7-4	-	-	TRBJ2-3	TGTGCCAGCGACGGCAGCACAGATACGCAGTATTTT	CASDGSTDTQYF
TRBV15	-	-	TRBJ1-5	TGTGCCACCAGCATTCCCAGACAAGATAGCAATCAGCCCCAGCATTTT	CATSIPRQDSNQPQHF
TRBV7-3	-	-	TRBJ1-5	TGTGCCAGCAGCCCGGACGGCAATCAGCCCCAGCATTTT	CASSPDGNQPQHF
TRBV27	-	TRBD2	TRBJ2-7	TGTGCCAGCAGTCCACTAGCGGGAGGCGCCGCCTACGAGCAGTACTTC	CASSPLAGGAAYEQYF
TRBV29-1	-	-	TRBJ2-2	TGCAGCGTCAATCGCCAGGGCCGGGGGACCACCGGGGAGCTGTTTTTT	CSVNRQGRGTTGELFF
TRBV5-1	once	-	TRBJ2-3	TGCGCCAGCAGCCCGGGGCGAACGTTTGTTGAGGATACGCAGTATTTT	CASSPGRTFVEDTQYF
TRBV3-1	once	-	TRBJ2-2	TGTGCCAGCAGCCAAGATACGGCGGTCACCGGGGAGCTGTTTTTT	CASSQDTAVTGELFF
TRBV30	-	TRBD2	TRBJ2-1	TGTGCCGGTCGACTAGCGGGCCGGTACAATGAGCAGTTCTTC	CAGRLAGRYNEQFF
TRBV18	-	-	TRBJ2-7	TGTGCCAGCTCACCACCTCGGGCAGGGACCGAGCAGTACTTC	CASSPPRAGTEQYF
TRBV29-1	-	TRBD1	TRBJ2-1	TGCAGCGTTGTGACAGGGGTAAACAATGAGCAGTTCTTC	CSVVTGVNNEQFF
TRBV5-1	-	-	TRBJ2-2	TGCGCCAGCAGCTCTGATAACGGGGAGCTGTTTTTT	CASSSDNGELFF
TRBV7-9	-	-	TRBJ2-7	TGTGCCAGCAGCGCCACAGTCTCCTACGAGCAGTACTTC	CASSATVSYEQYF
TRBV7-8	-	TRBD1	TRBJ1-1	TGTGCCAGCACCCGGGACAGGGGGCGTGAAGCTTTCTTT	CASTRDRGREAFF
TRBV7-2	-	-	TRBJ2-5	TGTGCCAGCAGCACAACCCTTGGCCCCTCCGGCGAGGAGACCCAGTACTTC	CASSTTLGPSGEETQYF
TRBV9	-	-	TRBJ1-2	TGTGCCAGCAGCGTAGAGGCCCGTGCAACCTATGGCTACACCTTC	CASSVEARATYGYTF
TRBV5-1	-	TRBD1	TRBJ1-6	TGCGCCAGCAGCTTCTCTACAGGGGAATCACCCCTCCACTTT	CASSFSTGESPLHF
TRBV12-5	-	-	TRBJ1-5	TGTGCTAGTGGTCTCGGACAGTATAGCAATCAGCCCCAGCATTTT	CASGLGQYSNQPQHF
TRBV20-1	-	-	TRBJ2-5	TGCAGTGCTAGAGGGCTAGCACTCCAGGGAGGCCAGTACTTC	CSARGLALQGGQYF
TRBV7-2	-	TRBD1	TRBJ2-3	TGTGCCAGCAGCTTGGGCCAGGGGGCTTTGGCAGATACGCAGTATTTT	CASSLGQGALADTQYF
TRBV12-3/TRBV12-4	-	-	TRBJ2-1	TGTGCCAGCACCCCCAGTGTCGATGAGCAGTTCTTC	CASTPSVDEQFF
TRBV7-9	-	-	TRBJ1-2	TGTGCCAGCAGCTTAAAGGGGTCTAACTATGGCTACACCTTC	CASSLKGSNYGYTF
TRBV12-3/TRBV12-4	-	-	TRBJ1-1	TGTGCCAGCAGTTCCCCAGACACTGAAGCTTTCTTT	CASSSPDTEAFF
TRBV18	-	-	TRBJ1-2	TGTGCCAGCTCACCACAGGATAACTATGGCTACACCTTC	CASSPQDNYGYTF